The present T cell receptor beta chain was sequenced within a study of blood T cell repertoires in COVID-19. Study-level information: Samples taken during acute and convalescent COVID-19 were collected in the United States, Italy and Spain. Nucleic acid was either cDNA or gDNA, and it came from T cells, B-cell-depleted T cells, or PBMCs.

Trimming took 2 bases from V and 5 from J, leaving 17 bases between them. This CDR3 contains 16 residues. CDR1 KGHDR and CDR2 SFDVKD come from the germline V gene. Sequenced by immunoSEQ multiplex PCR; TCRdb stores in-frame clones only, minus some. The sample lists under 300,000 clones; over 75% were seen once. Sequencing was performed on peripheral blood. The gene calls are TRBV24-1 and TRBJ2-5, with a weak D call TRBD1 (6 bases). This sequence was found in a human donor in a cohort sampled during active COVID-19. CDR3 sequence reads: CATSDSTPTGWETQYF. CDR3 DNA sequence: TGTGCCACCAGTGATTCGACTCCGACAGGTTGGGAGACCCAGTACTTC.